This is a list of T cell receptor beta chains from one sample in a study of blood T cell repertoires in COVID-19. Repertoires were generated with immunoSEQ multiplex PCR, while TCRdb's copy carries only in-frame clones and drops some. The table has about 410,000 clones, approximately 90% seen once. The material sequenced was peripheral blood. The receptors originated from a woman in her 30s with active or convalescent COVID-19. Both conserved end residues are part of each CDR3. The order of the fields is V gene, J gene, D gene, clone size, CDR3 length, CDR3 DNA, CDR3 protein. The D gene is left open where the match is weak. Expanded clones get a size class; other rows say once, few or many, or leave the size out.

>TRBV5-8|TRBJ2-2|NA|NA|12
TGTGCCAGCAGTAGGGGCACCGGGGAGCTGTTTTTT
CASSRGTGELFF
>TRBV19|TRBJ1-1|NA|NA|13
TGTGCCAGTATCAACACCGTGAACACTGAAGCTTTCTTT
CASINTVNTEAFF
>TRBV5-1|TRBJ2-2|NA|NA|15
TGCGCCAGCAGCTTAACGACACCCAGTGGCGGGGAGCTGTTTTTT
CASSLTTPSGGELFF
>TRBV5-4|TRBJ2-7|NA|NA|14
TGTGCCAGCAGCTTGAAGGAGTCGTCGTACGAGCAGTACTTC
CASSLKESSYEQYF
>TRBV5-4|TRBJ1-2|NA|few|16
TGTGCCAGCAAGATGGGTGGGCTGACAAGTTTTTATGGCTACACCTTC
CASKMGGLTSFYGYTF
>TRBV19|TRBJ1-1|NA|NA|14
TGTGCCAGTAGTATCCTGACGGAGGGGACTGAAGCTTTCTTT
CASSILTEGTEAFF
>TRBV27|TRBJ2-7|TRBD2|NA|13
TGTGCCAGCGGATGGGGGGGCTCCTACGAGCAGTACTTC
CASGWGGSYEQYF
>TRBV18|TRBJ1-2|NA|NA|15
TGTGCCAGCTCAAAGGTCCCCCACGGCGGGTATGGCTACACCTTC
CASSKVPHGGYGYTF
>TRBV4-1|TRBJ2-6|TRBD1|NA|17
TGCGCCAGCAGCCGTCGACAGGGGGCGGCTGGGGCCAACGTCCTGACTTTC
CASSRRQGAAGANVLTF
>TRBV27|TRBJ2-7|NA|few|15
TGTGCCAGCAGAATGAGCTACCAAATGTCCTACGAGCAGTACTTC
CASRMSYQMSYEQYF
>TRBV25-1|TRBJ1-2|NA|NA|14
TGTGCCAGCAGTGACCACCCCGACAGCTATGGCTACACCTTC
CASSDHPDSYGYTF
>TRBV4-1|TRBJ1-5|NA|once|16
TGCGCCAGCAGCCTGGACCGGGACTATAGCAATCAGCCCCAGCATTTT
CASSLDRDYSNQPQHF
>TRBV5-1|TRBJ1-5|TRBD1|NA|17
TGCGCCAGCAGCGGAACTACAGGGGGAATATGCAATCAGCCCCAGCATTTT
CASSGTTGGICNQPQHF
>TRBV4-1|TRBJ1-2|TRBD1|NA|17
TGCGCCAGCAGCCAAGGCTCTGACAGGGGCGCGGGCTATGGCTACACCTTC
CASSQGSDRGAGYGYTF
>TRBV5-6|TRBJ1-2|NA|once|13
TGTGCCAGCAGCTCGGACAACAACTATGGCTACACCTTC
CASSSDNNYGYTF
>TRBV4-1|TRBJ1-2|NA|NA|15
TGCGCCAGCAGCCCACCGGGACAAAGTAATTATGGCTACACCTTC
CASSPPGQSNYGYTF
>TRBV7-9|TRBJ1-1|NA|few|13
TGTGCCAGCAGCTCACAGCAACCTACTGAAGCTTTCTTT
CASSSQQPTEAFF
>TRBV6-1|TRBJ1-1|NA|NA|14
TGTGCCAGCAGTGACGTAGGGGCCCCCACTGAAGCTTTCTTT
CASSDVGAPTEAFF
>TRBV7-2|TRBJ2-1|NA|NA|16
TGTGCCAGCAGCTTAGGAGCCACCCCATCAGGGGATGAGCAGTTCTTC
CASSLGATPSGDEQFF
>TRBV7-8|TRBJ2-7|TRBD1|once|15
TGTGCCAGCAGCTTAGATGGGACAGGGGGCATCGAGCAGTACTTC
CASSLDGTGGIEQYF
>TRBV12-3/TRBV12-4|TRBJ1-1|NA|NA|12
TGTGCCAGCAGTTTACAGAACACTGAAGCTTTCTTT
CASSLQNTEAFF
>TRBV6-5|TRBJ1-1|NA|NA|13
TGTGCCAGCAGTTTACAGGGCAACACTGAAGCTTTCTTT
CASSLQGNTEAFF
>TRBV30|TRBJ1-6|NA|once|13
TGTGCCTGGAGTGTAGTCGAGAATTCACCCCTCCACTTT
CAWSVVENSPLHF
>TRBV27|TRBJ2-3|TRBD2|NA|16
TGTGCCAGCACCACGACGGCGGGGGGCCGCATAGATACGCAGTATTTT
CASTTTAGGRIDTQYF
>TRBV24-1|TRBJ2-1|NA|NA|13
TGTGCCACCAGTGATTCCCTGCTAGATGAGCAGTTCTTC
CATSDSLLDEQFF
>TRBV2|TRBJ1-2|NA|NA|15
TGTGCCAGCAGTACCCCCGGGACGGGGGGAATTGGCTACACCTTC
CASSTPGTGGIGYTF
>TRBV24-1|TRBJ2-1|NA|NA|15
TGTGCCACCAGTGACCCCGAACTCCCTAACAATGAGCAGTTCTTC
CATSDPELPNNEQFF
>TRBV11-2|TRBJ1-1|TRBD1|NA|13
TGTGCCAGCAGCTTCGACAGGGGTACTGAAGCTTTCTTT
CASSFDRGTEAFF
>TRBV7-8|TRBJ1-3|NA|NA|14
TGTGCCAGCAGCCCGACCCTAGGGGCGGACACCATATATTTT
CASSPTLGADTIYF
>TRBV11-1|TRBJ2-2|NA|NA|12
TGTGCCAGCAGCGCGATAACCGGGGAGCTGTTTTTT
CASSAITGELFF
>TRBV6-2/TRBV6-3|TRBJ1-5|TRBD1|NA|16
TGTGCCAGCAGTTACTCGGGACAGGAGTTGAATCAGCCCCAGCATTTT
CASSYSGQELNQPQHF
>TRBV28|TRBJ2-7|TRBD1|NA|14
TGTGCCAGCAGTTTGGGGACAGGAGCCTACGAGCAGTACTTC
CASSLGTGAYEQYF